Listed below are T cell receptor beta chains from one sample, sequenced in a study of T-cell memory formation after mild COVID-19. TCRdb processed the 5' RACE reads anew with MiXCR; each CDR3 protein has one entry. The repertoire includes about 200,000 distinct CDR3 sequences, around 8.8% of them detected once, and about 3.8% sits in the top ten. The source material was PBMCs or a T cell subset sorted from them (not recorded which). These receptors all come from a man younger than 35 who had mild COVID-19 (a few samples of this study predate the infection). Cell type and time point are not known. Both conserved end residues are part of each CDR3. The D gene is left open where the match is weak. Some rows have no size entry. The others give once, few or many, or a class for an expanded clone.

DNA: TGTGCCAGCAGACCCACGGGTCGGAACACTGAAGCTTTCTTT
CDR3: CASRPTGRNTEAFF
size: few
V: TRBV6-1
D: .
J: TRBJ1-1

DNA: TGTGCCAGCAGCCCTACTAGCGGGAGTTACAATGAGCAGTTCTTC
CDR3: CASSPTSGSYNEQFF
size: .
V: TRBV12-3/TRBV12-4
D: TRBD2
J: TRBJ2-1

DNA: TGTGCCAGCAGTGAACTCCGTCGGGGGGGCACAGATACGCAGTATTTT
CDR3: CASSELRRGGTDTQYF
size: .
V: TRBV2
D: TRBD2
J: TRBJ2-3

DNA: TGCGCCAGCAGCCAAGGAGGACAGGGAAGACAGCCCCAGCATTTT
CDR3: CASSQGGQGRQPQHF
size: .
V: TRBV4-1
D: TRBD1
J: TRBJ1-5

DNA: TGTGCCACCAGAGCGGACGGTAACACCGGGGAGCTGTTTTTT
CDR3: CATRADGNTGELFF
size: .
V: TRBV24-1
D: .
J: TRBJ2-2

DNA: TGCGCCAGCAGTTCAGCAAGAGGACCCCCAATGGCTTTCTTT
CDR3: CASSSARGPPMAFF
size: few
V: TRBV5-1
D: .
J: TRBJ1-1

DNA: TGCAGCGTTGAAGATCCCCCCGGGGAGCTGTTTTTT
CDR3: CSVEDPPGELFF
size: few
V: TRBV29-1
D: .
J: TRBJ2-2

DNA: TGTGCCAGCAGCCCGGGACAGGGGGCAGGCGGGGAGCTGTTTTTT
CDR3: CASSPGQGAGGELFF
size: .
V: TRBV6-5
D: TRBD1
J: TRBJ2-2

DNA: TGCGCCAGCAGCCAAGAGTCGCCCAAGGCCAAAAACATTCAGTACTTC
CDR3: CASSQESPKAKNIQYF
size: .
V: TRBV4-3
D: .
J: TRBJ2-4

DNA: TGTGCCAGCAGGGCTACGGGGGGTTATTCACCCCTCCACTTT
CDR3: CASRATGGYSPLHF
size: few
V: TRBV7-2
D: .
J: TRBJ1-6

DNA: TGTGCCAGCATCGGGGCTCCGGGCACTGAAGCTTTCTTT
CDR3: CASIGAPGTEAFF
size: few
V: TRBV2
D: .
J: TRBJ1-1

DNA: TGCAGTGCTAGAGGAAGCGGGGGGAACTCCTACAATGAGCAGTTCTTC
CDR3: CSARGSGGNSYNEQFF
size: few
V: TRBV20-1
D: TRBD2
J: TRBJ2-1

DNA: TGTGCCAGCAGCGTAGGGAGTTCCGGACTAGCGTATTATGAGCAGTTCTTC
CDR3: CASSVGSSGLAYYEQFF
size: .
V: TRBV9
D: TRBD2
J: TRBJ2-1

DNA: TGTGCCAGCAGCTGGAGGGGGAACTACGAGCAGTACTTC
CDR3: CASSWRGNYEQYF
size: .
V: TRBV7-2
D: .
J: TRBJ2-7

DNA: TGCGCCAGCAGCTACGGGACAGGGAGGGCCGGGGAGCTGTTTTTT
CDR3: CASSYGTGRAGELFF
size: few
V: TRBV4-3
D: TRBD1
J: TRBJ2-2

DNA: TGTGCCAGCAGTTTCTCTGGCGGAGGCTACACCTTC
CDR3: CASSFSGGGYTF
size: many
V: TRBV12-3/TRBV12-4
D: .
J: TRBJ1-2

DNA: TGTGCCAGCCGTTCGGGTTTTGCCTCCTCTGGAAACACCATATATTTT
CDR3: CASRSGFASSGNTIYF
size: few
V: TRBV5-6
D: .
J: TRBJ1-3

DNA: TGTGCCAATCTCACAGCGGGGCTCAATTCACCCCTCCACTTT
CDR3: CANLTAGLNSPLHF
size: many
V: TRBV6-5
D: .
J: TRBJ1-6

DNA: TGTGCCAGTAGTAGGAATGCAGGGGCCGTGGCTGAAGCTTTCTTT
CDR3: CASSRNAGAVAEAFF
size: .
V: TRBV19
D: .
J: TRBJ1-1

DNA: TGTGCCAGCAGCTTTTGGGGGCCCCAAGGCGGGGAGCTGTTTTTT
CDR3: CASSFWGPQGGELFF
size: many
V: TRBV7-3
D: .
J: TRBJ2-2

DNA: TGCAGCGTCAAGGACAGGACAACTAATGAAAAACTGTTTTTT
CDR3: CSVKDRTTNEKLFF
size: few
V: TRBV29-1
D: TRBD1
J: TRBJ1-4

DNA: TGCGCCAGCAGCTTCACTAGCGGGGGTCCGGGCACAGATACGCAGTATTTT
CDR3: CASSFTSGGPGTDTQYF
size: .
V: TRBV5-1
D: TRBD2
J: TRBJ2-3

DNA: TGCAGTGCTTCCCCGGGAAGATGGGAGACCCAGTACTTC
CDR3: CSASPGRWETQYF
size: .
V: TRBV20-1
D: .
J: TRBJ2-5

DNA: TGTGCCACAAGTCCCCTCGACGGGCCCCAGCATTTT
CDR3: CATSPLDGPQHF
size: .
V: TRBV28
D: .
J: TRBJ1-5

DNA: TGTGCCAGCAGCCAGGGGGGCTACTCCTACGAGCAGTACTTC
CDR3: CASSQGGYSYEQYF
size: .
V: TRBV7-9
D: .
J: TRBJ2-7

DNA: TGTGCCAGCAGCGTAGTCCCGGGAGAGACCCAGTACTTC
CDR3: CASSVVPGETQYF
size: many
V: TRBV9
D: .
J: TRBJ2-5

DNA: TGTGCCAGCAGCTTGGGTTTCGCCTACAATGAGCAGTTCTTC
CDR3: CASSLGFAYNEQFF
size: few
V: TRBV5-6
D: .
J: TRBJ2-1

DNA: TGTGCCAGCAGCGCCTCAGCGAACACTGAAGCTTTCTTT
CDR3: CASSASANTEAFF
size: .
V: TRBV12-3/TRBV12-4
D: .
J: TRBJ1-1

DNA: TGCAGCGTTCGAACCACATATAGCACAGATACGCAGTATTTT
CDR3: CSVRTTYSTDTQYF
size: few
V: TRBV29-1
D: .
J: TRBJ2-3

DNA: TGCAGTGCTAGGCGAGCCGCGGGGGGCCCTGCCGATGAGCAGTTCTTC
CDR3: CSARRAAGGPADEQFF
size: .
V: TRBV20-1
D: TRBD2
J: TRBJ2-1

DNA: TGTGCCAGCGGGGAGGAGAACACCGGGGAGCTGTTTTTT
CDR3: CASGEENTGELFF
size: few
V: TRBV12-3/TRBV12-4
D: .
J: TRBJ2-2

DNA: TGCGCCAGCAGCCAAGACACCCCCGCAGCGAACACCGGGGAGCTGTTTTTT
CDR3: CASSQDTPAANTGELFF
size: .
V: TRBV4-3
D: .
J: TRBJ2-2

DNA: TGTGCCAGCAGCTTAGCCGGACAGGACTTCCCTTACTTC
CDR3: CASSLAGQDFPYF
size: .
V: TRBV11-1
D: TRBD1
J: TRBJ2-4

DNA: TGTGCCAGCAGCTTGCACGGGAGTCTTACTACTGAAGCTTTCTTT
CDR3: CASSLHGSLTTEAFF
size: few
V: TRBV5-5
D: .
J: TRBJ1-1

DNA: TGTGCCAGCAGGCCCGGGCCCCGAGGGAAACTGTTTTTT
CDR3: CASRPGPRGKLFF
size: few
V: TRBV6-5
D: .
J: TRBJ1-4

DNA: TGTGCCAGCAGCTTACAGGGAGGGGACACTGAAGCTTTCTTT
CDR3: CASSLQGGDTEAFF
size: many
V: TRBV7-2
D: .
J: TRBJ1-1

DNA: TGCGCCAGCAGCTTGGATGTGGGGAGAGAGACCCAGTACTTC
CDR3: CASSLDVGRETQYF
size: many
V: TRBV5-1
D: .
J: TRBJ2-5

DNA: TGTGCCAGCAGCTTAGTTGTGGGGACTGGAAACACCATATATTTT
CDR3: CASSLVVGTGNTIYF
size: many
V: TRBV7-2
D: .
J: TRBJ1-3

DNA: TGCGCCAGCAGACCCACGGGGGGCCGCGGGAATGAGCAGTTCTTC
CDR3: CASRPTGGRGNEQFF
size: many
V: TRBV4-1
D: .
J: TRBJ2-1

DNA: TGTGCCAGCAGCCCGGGACAGGATAATGGCTACACCTTC
CDR3: CASSPGQDNGYTF
size: many
V: TRBV7-3
D: TRBD1
J: TRBJ1-2

DNA: TGCAGCGTTGTAGGGCTAGCGGGGAGATCCACAGATACGCAGTATTTT
CDR3: CSVVGLAGRSTDTQYF
size: many
V: TRBV29-1
D: TRBD2
J: TRBJ2-3

DNA: TGCAGCGTTGAGGCGGGGGCCTCGGGGAGCTACAATGAGCAGTTCTTC
CDR3: CSVEAGASGSYNEQFF
size: many
V: TRBV29-1
D: .
J: TRBJ2-1

DNA: TGTGCCAGCAGCTCAGCAGTGGGGGGCTACACCTTC
CDR3: CASSSAVGGYTF
size: .
V: TRBV9
D: .
J: TRBJ1-2

DNA: TGTGCCAGCAGCTTAGAACGGCTAGCGGTTCTAGAGCAGTTCTTC
CDR3: CASSLERLAVLEQFF
size: few
V: TRBV11-2
D: TRBD2
J: TRBJ2-1

DNA: TGCGCCAGCAGCTTGACAGTGGGGGGGGATCAGCCCCAGCATTTT
CDR3: CASSLTVGGDQPQHF
size: .
V: TRBV5-1
D: .
J: TRBJ1-5

DNA: TGTGCCAGCAGTTACTCTGGGGGCCCGGAGACCCAGTACTTC
CDR3: CASSYSGGPETQYF
size: few
V: TRBV6-6
D: .
J: TRBJ2-5

DNA: TGTGCCAGCAGCATCCTAGGGGTCGGGTCGGAGGAAAAACTGTTTTTT
CDR3: CASSILGVGSEEKLFF
size: few
V: TRBV7-6
D: .
J: TRBJ1-4

DNA: TGCGCCAGCAGCAACGTCCCGCTTTATGGCTACACCTTC
CDR3: CASSNVPLYGYTF
size: many
V: TRBV5-1
D: .
J: TRBJ1-2

DNA: TGTGCCAGCAGCTTAACAGGGGCAAACACTGAAGCTTTCTTT
CDR3: CASSLTGANTEAFF
size: few
V: TRBV11-2
D: TRBD1
J: TRBJ1-1